These T cell receptor beta chains were read from a single sample in a study of PD-1 blockade in mismatch repair-deficient tumors. Using immunoSEQ multiplex PCR, the repertoire was profiled, and TCRdb retains in-frame clones only, with some absent. The table shows 100,000 to 150,000 clones, with about 88% occurring only once. The input for sequencing was peripheral blood, taken 44 weeks after starting pembrolizumab. These TCRs come from an adult with mismatch repair-deficient cancer. CDR3s include the opening cysteine and the closing phenylalanine or tryptophan. Fields, in order: J gene, V gene, clone size, CDR3 length, D gene, CDR3 protein, CDR3 DNA. The D gene is left open where the match is weak. Part of the rows lack a size; the others show once, few, many or a class for expanded clones.

J gene: TRBJ1-3
V gene: TRBV9
clone size: .
CDR3 length: 16
D gene: TRBD1
CDR3 protein: CASSVAYRGPGNTIYF
CDR3 DNA: TGTGCCAGCAGCGTCGCCTACAGGGGCCCTGGAAACACCATATATTTT

J gene: TRBJ1-5
V gene: TRBV7-8
clone size: .
CDR3 length: 17
D gene: .
CDR3 protein: CASSLLPDRRSNQPQHF
CDR3 DNA: TGTGCCAGCAGCTTACTTCCTGACAGGAGAAGCAATCAGCCCCAGCATTTT

J gene: TRBJ2-7
V gene: TRBV6-6
clone size: .
CDR3 length: 15
D gene: TRBD2
CDR3 protein: CASSTLREAPYEQYF
CDR3 DNA: TGTGCCAGCAGTACGCTACGGGAGGCCCCCTACGAGCAGTACTTC

J gene: TRBJ2-5
V gene: TRBV29-1
clone size: .
CDR3 length: 12
D gene: .
CDR3 protein: CSVGHLQETQYF
CDR3 DNA: TGCAGCGTTGGACACCTTCAAGAGACCCAGTACTTC

J gene: TRBJ2-1
V gene: TRBV11-2
clone size: .
CDR3 length: 17
D gene: .
CDR3 protein: CASSSLRDKSSYNEQFF
CDR3 DNA: TGTGCCAGCAGCTCCCTTAGGGACAAGAGCTCCTACAATGAGCAGTTCTTC

J gene: TRBJ2-1
V gene: TRBV27
clone size: .
CDR3 length: 13
D gene: .
CDR3 protein: CASSFGPNNEQFF
CDR3 DNA: TGTGCCAGCAGTTTCGGGCCAAACAATGAGCAGTTCTTC

J gene: TRBJ2-1
V gene: TRBV6-5
clone size: few
CDR3 length: 14
D gene: TRBD2
CDR3 protein: CASSSSGAYNEQFF
CDR3 DNA: TGTGCCAGTTCCTCTAGCGGAGCCTACAATGAGCAGTTCTTC

J gene: TRBJ2-3
V gene: TRBV27
clone size: .
CDR3 length: 20
D gene: TRBD2
CDR3 protein: CASSAASGRALLSSTDTQYF
CDR3 DNA: TGTGCCAGCAGTGCGGCTAGCGGGAGGGCTCTTTTAAGTAGCACAGATACGCAGTATTTT

J gene: TRBJ2-6
V gene: TRBV7-9
clone size: .
CDR3 length: 19
D gene: TRBD1
CDR3 protein: CASSEWPGQGDPGANVLTF
CDR3 DNA: TGTGCCAGCAGCGAATGGCCGGGACAGGGGGATCCTGGGGCCAACGTCCTGACTTTC

J gene: TRBJ1-4
V gene: TRBV28
clone size: .
CDR3 length: 16
D gene: .
CDR3 protein: CASSQNGTKLNEKLFF
CDR3 DNA: TGTGCCAGCAGTCAAAATGGGACAAAACTTAATGAAAAACTGTTTTTT